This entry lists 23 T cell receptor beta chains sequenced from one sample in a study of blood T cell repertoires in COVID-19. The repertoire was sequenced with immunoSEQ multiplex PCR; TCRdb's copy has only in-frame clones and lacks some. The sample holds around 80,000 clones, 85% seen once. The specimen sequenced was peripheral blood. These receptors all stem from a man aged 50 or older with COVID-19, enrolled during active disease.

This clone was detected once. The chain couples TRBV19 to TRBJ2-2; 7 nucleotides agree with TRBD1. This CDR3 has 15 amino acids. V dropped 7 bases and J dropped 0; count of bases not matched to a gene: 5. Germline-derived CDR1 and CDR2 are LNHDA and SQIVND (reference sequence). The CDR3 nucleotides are TGTGCCAGTAAGTTAGGGACAGCGAACACCGGGGAGCTGTTTTTT. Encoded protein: CASKLGTANTGELFF.

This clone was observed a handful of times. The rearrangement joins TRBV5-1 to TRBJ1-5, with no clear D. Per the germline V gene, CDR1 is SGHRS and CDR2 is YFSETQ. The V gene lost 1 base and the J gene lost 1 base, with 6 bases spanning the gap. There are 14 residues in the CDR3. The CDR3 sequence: CASSLTPSNQPQHF. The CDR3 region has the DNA TGCGCCAGCAGCTTGACACCCAGCAATCAGCCCCAGCATTTT.

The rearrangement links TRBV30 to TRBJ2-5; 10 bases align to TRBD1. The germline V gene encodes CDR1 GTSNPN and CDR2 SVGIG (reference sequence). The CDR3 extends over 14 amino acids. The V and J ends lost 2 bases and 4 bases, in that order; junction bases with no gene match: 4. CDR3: CAWSRDRGRETQYF. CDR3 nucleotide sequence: TGTGCCTGGAGTCGGGACAGGGGAAGAGAGACCCAGTACTTC.

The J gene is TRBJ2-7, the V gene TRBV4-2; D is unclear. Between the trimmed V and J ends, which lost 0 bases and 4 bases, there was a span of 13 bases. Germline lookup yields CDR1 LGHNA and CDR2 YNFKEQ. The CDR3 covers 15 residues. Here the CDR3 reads CASSQDHRASYEQYF. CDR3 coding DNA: TGTGCCAGCAGCCAAGACCACAGAGCATCGTACGAGCAGTACTTC.

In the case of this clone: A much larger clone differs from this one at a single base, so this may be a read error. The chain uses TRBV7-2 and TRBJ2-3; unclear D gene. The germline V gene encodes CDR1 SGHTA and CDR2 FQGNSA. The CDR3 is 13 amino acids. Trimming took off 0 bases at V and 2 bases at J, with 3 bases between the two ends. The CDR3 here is CASSLANTDTQYF. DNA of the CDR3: TGTGCCAGCAGCTTAGCCAACACAGATACGCAGTATTTT.

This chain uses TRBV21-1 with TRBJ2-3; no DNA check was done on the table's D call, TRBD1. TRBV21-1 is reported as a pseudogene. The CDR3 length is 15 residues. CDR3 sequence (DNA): TGTGCCAGCAGCAAAGTAGGGGGTCCAGGACCTACGCAGTATTTT. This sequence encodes CASSKVGGPGPTQYF.

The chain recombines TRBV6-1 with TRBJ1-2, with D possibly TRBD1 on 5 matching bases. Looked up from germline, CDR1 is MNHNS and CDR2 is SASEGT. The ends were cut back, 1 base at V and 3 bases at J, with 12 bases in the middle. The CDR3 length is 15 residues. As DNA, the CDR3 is TGTGCCAGCAGTGAAGGGGAGGGGATAGACTATGGCTACACCTTC. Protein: CASSEGEGIDYGYTF.

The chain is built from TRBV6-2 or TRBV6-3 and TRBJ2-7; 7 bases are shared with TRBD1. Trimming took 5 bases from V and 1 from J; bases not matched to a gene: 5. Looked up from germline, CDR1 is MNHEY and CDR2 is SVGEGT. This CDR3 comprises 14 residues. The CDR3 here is CASSDRVTSYEQYF. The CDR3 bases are TGTGCCAGCAGTGACAGGGTTACATCCTACGAGCAGTACTTC.

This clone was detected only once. CDR3 residues: CASSQLTGVEAFF. The CDR3 nucleotides are TGTGCCAGCAGCCAACTGACAGGTGTGGAGGCTTTCTTT. The rearrangement uses TRBV4-2 and TRBJ1-1, with D tentatively TRBD1 (6 bases). Germline lookup yields CDR1 LGHNA and CDR2 YNFKEQ. The CDR3 is 13 residues long. V was shortened by 2 bases and J by 11 bases, with 15 bases between the two germline ends.

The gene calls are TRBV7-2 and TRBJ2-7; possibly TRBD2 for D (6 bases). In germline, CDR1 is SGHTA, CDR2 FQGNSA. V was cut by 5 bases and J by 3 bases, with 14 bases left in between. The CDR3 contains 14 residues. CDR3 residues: CASSLLGTYYEQYF. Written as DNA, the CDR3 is TGTGCCAGCAGCCTACTTGGGACTTACTACGAGCAGTACTTC.

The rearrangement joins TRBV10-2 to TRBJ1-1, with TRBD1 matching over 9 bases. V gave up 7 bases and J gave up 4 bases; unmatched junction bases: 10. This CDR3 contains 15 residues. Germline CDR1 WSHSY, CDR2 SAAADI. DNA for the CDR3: TGCGCCAGCACATCTCGAACAGGGGGCGGCACTGAAGCTTTCTTT. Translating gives CASTSRTGGGTEAFF.

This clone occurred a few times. DNA for the CDR3: TGCGCCAGCAGCATTTCCGGGACTAGACTCGACGAGCAGTACTTC. Translation gives CASSISGTRLDEQYF. V is TRBV5-1 and J is TRBJ2-7; 8 nucleotides align to TRBD2. J lost 5 bases, V lost 4 bases, and 11 bases had no gene match. Looked up from germline, CDR1 is SGHRS and CDR2 is YFSETQ. The CDR3 length is 15 residues.

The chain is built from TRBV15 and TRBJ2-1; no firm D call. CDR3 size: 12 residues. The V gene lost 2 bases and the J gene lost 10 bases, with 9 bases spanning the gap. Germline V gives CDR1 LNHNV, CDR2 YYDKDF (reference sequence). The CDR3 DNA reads TGTGCCACCAGCAGACTTTACGAGGAGCAGTTCTTC. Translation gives CATSRLYEEQFF. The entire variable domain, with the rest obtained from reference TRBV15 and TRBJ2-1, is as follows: DAMVIQNPRYQVTQFGKPVTLSCSQTLNHNVMYWYQQKSSQAPKLLFHYYDKDFNNEADTPDNFQSRRPNTSFCFLDIRSPGLGDTAMYLCATSRLYEEQFFGPGTRLTVL.

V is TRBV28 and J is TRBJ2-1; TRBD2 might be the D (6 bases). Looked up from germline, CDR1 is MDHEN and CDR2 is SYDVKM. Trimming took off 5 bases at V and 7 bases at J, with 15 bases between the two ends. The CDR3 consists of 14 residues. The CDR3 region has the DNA TGTGCCAGCAGTCTAGCGCCCGCGGCGAATGAGCAGTTCTTC. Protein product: CASSLAPAANEQFF.

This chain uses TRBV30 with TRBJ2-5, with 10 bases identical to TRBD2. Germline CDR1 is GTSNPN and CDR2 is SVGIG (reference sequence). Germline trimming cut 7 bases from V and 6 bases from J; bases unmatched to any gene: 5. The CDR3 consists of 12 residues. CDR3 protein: CASSGSGQTQYF. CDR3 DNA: TGTGCCTCTAGCGGGAGCGGCCAGACCCAGTACTTC.

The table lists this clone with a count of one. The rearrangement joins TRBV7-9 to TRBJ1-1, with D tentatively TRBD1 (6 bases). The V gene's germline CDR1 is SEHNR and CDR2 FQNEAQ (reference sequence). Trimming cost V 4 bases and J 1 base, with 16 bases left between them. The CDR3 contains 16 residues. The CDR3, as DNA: TGTGCCAGCAGCTCACGCAGGGGAAGTGGGAACACTGAAGCTTTCTTT. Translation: CASSSRRGSGNTEAFF.

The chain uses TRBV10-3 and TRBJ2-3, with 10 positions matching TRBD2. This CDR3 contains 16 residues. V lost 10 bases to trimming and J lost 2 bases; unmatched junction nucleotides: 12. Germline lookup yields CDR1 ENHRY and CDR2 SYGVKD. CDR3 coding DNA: TGTGCCACCGTCCCCGGGCTAGCGGGGGCCACAGATACGCAGTATTTT. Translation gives CATVPGLAGATDTQYF.

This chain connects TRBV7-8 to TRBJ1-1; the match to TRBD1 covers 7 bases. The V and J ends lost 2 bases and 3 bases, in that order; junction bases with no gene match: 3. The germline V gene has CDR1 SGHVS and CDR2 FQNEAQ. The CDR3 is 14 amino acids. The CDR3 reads CASSLNRGYTEAFF. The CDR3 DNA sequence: TGTGCCAGCAGCTTAAACAGGGGCTACACTGAAGCTTTCTTT.

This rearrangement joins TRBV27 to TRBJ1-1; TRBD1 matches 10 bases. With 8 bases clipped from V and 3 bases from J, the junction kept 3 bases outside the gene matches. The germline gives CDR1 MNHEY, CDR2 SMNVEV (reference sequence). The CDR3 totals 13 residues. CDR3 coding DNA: TGTGCCAGCTGGACAGGGGGTCACACTGAAGCTTTCTTT. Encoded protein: CASWTGGHTEAFF.

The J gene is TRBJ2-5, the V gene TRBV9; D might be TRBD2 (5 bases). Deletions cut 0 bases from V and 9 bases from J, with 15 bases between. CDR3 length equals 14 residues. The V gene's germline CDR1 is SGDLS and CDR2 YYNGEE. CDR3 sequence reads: CASSVGAGLGAQYF. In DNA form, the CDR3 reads TGTGCCAGCAGCGTAGGAGCAGGACTCGGGGCCCAGTACTTC.

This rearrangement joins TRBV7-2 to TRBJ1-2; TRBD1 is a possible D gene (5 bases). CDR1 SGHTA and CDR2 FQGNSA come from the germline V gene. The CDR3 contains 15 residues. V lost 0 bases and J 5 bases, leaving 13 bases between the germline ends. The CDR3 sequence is CASSLARRRTYGYTF. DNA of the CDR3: TGTGCCAGCAGCTTAGCAAGGCGACGGACATATGGCTACACCTTC. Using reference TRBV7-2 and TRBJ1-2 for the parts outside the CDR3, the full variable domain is GAGVSQSPSNKVTEKGKDVELRCDPISGHTALYWYRQSLGQGLEFLIYFQGNSAPDKSGLPSDRFSAERTGGSVSTLTIQRTQQEDSAVYLCASSLARRRTYGYTFGSGTRLTVV.

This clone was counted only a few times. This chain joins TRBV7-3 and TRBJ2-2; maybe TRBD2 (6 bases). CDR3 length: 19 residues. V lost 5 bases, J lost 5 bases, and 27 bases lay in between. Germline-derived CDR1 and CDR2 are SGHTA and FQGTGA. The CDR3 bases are TGTGCCAGCAGCCCAACCTTCGGGGGTGTAGGACAAGAGACCGGGGAGCTGTTTTTT. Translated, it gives CASSPTFGGVGQETGELFF.

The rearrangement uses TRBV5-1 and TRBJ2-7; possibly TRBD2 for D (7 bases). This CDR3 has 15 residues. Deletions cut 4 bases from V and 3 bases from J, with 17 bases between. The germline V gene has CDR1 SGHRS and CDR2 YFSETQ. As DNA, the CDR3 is TGCGCCAGCAGCCCTGGTGGGGGGGGCTACTACGAGCAGTACTTC. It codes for CASSPGGGGYYEQYF.